This entry is about one TCR beta chain. This clonotype was observed a few times. It lacks a known antigen. It has no much larger one-base neighbor in the sample; base qualities were not kept. Library preparation was by 5' RACE. Sequencing instrument: NextSeq 500. Unique molecular identifiers were attached to individual cDNA molecules in the TCR library protocol so that sequencing error and PCR bias could be corrected. TCR alpha and beta chains were both sequenced, and the abundances of alpha and beta sequences in each sample were closely correlated with each other. For the original study's pipeline: Decombinator V4 was used to annotate the V gene, J gene and CDR3 of the TCR sequences. TCRs were defined as expanded if a significant change between any two time points was detected under a Poisson model with p below 0.0001. Abundances of TCRs were expressed as counts per million after normalisation to the total number of TCRs sequenced in each sample. A search of VDJdb, accessed on 1 November 2021, was run for TCRs annotated to CMV, EBV and SARS-CoV-2, with TCRs annotated for multiple antigens excluded. The public reads were run again by TCRdb, first through fastp at Q25 and then through MiXCR, and only productive beta chains were kept. Each entry is one CDR3 protein sequence, shown with its most common DNA and genes. TCRdb's processing, not the authors', yielded these V and J calls. The sample table shows tens of thousands of distinct CDR3 sequences, and around 6.1% are seen once. About 20% of the sample is taken by the ten largest.

The study was a case-control design nested within a healthcare worker cohort in London, UK, with weekly nasopharyngeal swab PCR tests and blood sampling. Healthcare workers were recruited between 23 and 31 March 2020, during the week of the UK lockdown, and were followed weekly for up to roughly 16 weeks. This entry is derived from a study of early T cells in non-severe SARS-CoV-2 infection (dated by TCRdb to the early 2020s). Regarding the study in general: Bulk RNA from unsorted whole blood was used for TCR sequencing, so alpha and beta chains could not be paired. The paper as a whole reports these results and caveats: VDJdb matching was skewed toward anti-spike CD8 responses and likely underestimated virus-specific expansions by missing private and CD4 specificities.

The specimen was whole blood, collected at baseline. The origin of this receptor is an adult who was a healthcare worker with PCR-confirmed SARS-CoV-2 infection or an uninfected control (not recorded which).

In nucleotides, the sequence is TGTGCCAGCAGCTTAGCCCCAGGGGAGCTGTCTAACTATGGCTACACCTTC. Its amino acids are CASSLAPGELSNYGYTF. Recombination joined TRBV7-6 with TRBJ1-2; D gene: possibly TRBD1, on 6 matching bases. Its CDR3 holds 17 amino acids, cysteine through phenylalanine. The kept DNA is CDR3 alone, 51 bases in frame from the first base. The CDR1 and CDR2 encoded by the germline V gene are SGHVS and FNYEAQ. The V end loses 0 bases and the J end loses 0 bases, and a stretch of 14 bases separates them.